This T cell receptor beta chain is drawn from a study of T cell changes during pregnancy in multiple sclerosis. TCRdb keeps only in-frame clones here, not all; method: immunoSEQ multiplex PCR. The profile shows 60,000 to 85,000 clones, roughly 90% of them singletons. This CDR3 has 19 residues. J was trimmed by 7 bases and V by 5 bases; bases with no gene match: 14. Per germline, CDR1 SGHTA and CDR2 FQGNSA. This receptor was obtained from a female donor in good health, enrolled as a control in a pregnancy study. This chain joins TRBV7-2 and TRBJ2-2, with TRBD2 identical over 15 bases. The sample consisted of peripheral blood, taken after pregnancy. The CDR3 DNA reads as TGTGCCAGCAGCAGCGCTTCCGGGACTAGCGGGAGGAAGGGCGGGGAGCTGTTTTTT. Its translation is CASSSASGTSGRKGGELFF.